The next 28 T cell receptor beta chains were all read from a single sample in a study of blood T cell repertoires in COVID-19. Profiled with immunoSEQ multiplex PCR; TCRdb holds only in-frame clones, not every one. The sample consists of around 400,000 clones, roughly 86% of them appearing once. Sequenced input: PBMCs or T cells enriched from blood (not recorded which). The receptor set was obtained from a woman aged 25-40 years who had recovered from COVID-19.

This chain joins TRBV2 and TRBJ2-2; no clear D gene. CDR3 length: 12 amino acids. The ends were cut back, 4 bases at V and 6 bases at J, with 6 bases in the middle. The germline V gene encodes CDR1 SNHLY and CDR2 FYNNEI. For the CDR3, the DNA is TGTGCCAGCAGTGTGCGAGCCGGGGAGCTGTTTTTT. Translated: CASSVRAGELFF.

The chain is built from TRBV6-5 and TRBJ1-1; 8 bases fit TRBD1. V lost 7 bases to trimming and J lost 8 bases; unmatched junction nucleotides: 15. The CDR3 spans 15 residues. Germline CDR1 and CDR2: MNHEY and SVGAGI. The CDR3 protein is CASTNRTGRLTEAFF. For the CDR3, the DNA is TGTGCCAGCACCAACCGGACAGGGAGGTTGACGGAAGCTTTCTTT.

The rearrangement uses TRBV5-1 and TRBJ2-7; 7 nucleotides match TRBD2. Germline loops: CDR1 SGHRS, CDR2 YFSETQ. Losses at the gene ends were 1 base for V and 5 bases for J; bases not matched to a gene: 9. The CDR3 extends over 15 amino acids. The CDR3 spells CASSLRDGRFDEQYF. The CDR3, as DNA: TGCGCCAGCAGCTTGAGGGACGGGAGGTTCGACGAGCAGTACTTC. Based on the CDR3 plus reference TRBV5-1 and TRBJ2-7, the full variable domain is KAGVTQTPRYLIKTRGQQVTLSCSPISGHRSVSWYQQTPGQGLQFLFEYFSETQRNKGNFPGRFSGRQFSNSRSEMNVSTLELGDSALYLCASSLRDGRFDEQYFGPGTRLTVT.

The chain links TRBV15 to TRBJ2-3, with 10 bases matching TRBD2. J gave up 4 bases and V 7 bases, and 8 bases lay outside the gene matches. The germline V gene encodes CDR1 LNHNV and CDR2 YYDKDF (reference sequence). The CDR3 length is 15 residues. The CDR3 here is CATTSSGRGADTQYF. As DNA, the CDR3 is TGTGCCACCACCTCTAGCGGGAGAGGAGCAGATACGCAGTATTTT.

V is TRBV18 and J is TRBJ2-3; D gene uncertain. The CDR3 consists of 13 residues. Trimming pared 6 bases from V and 5 bases from J, leaving 12 bases between. Germline V gene lookup returns CDR1 KGHSH and CDR2 LQKENI. As DNA, the CDR3 is TGTGCCAGCTCCCCCTATGGTGGAGATACGCAGTATTTT. Translating gives CASSPYGGDTQYF.

DNA of the CDR3: TGTGCCAGCAGCCAAGGACAGGGCAAAGTCGGGAACTATGGCTACACCTTC. Translating gives CASSQGQGKVGNYGYTF. The chain is built from TRBV3-1 (or the pseudogene TRBV3-2) and TRBJ1-2; 7 bases agree with TRBD1. Per the germline V gene, CDR1 is LGHDT and CDR2 is YNNKEL (reference sequence). The J segment lost 2 bases and the V segment lost 1 base, leaving 10 bases of the junction unmatched. The CDR3 totals 17 residues.

This sequence joins TRBV10-3 and TRBJ2-6, with 11 nucleotides matching TRBD1. The CDR3 sequence is 17 residues long. Germline trimming cut 3 bases from V and 3 bases from J; bases unmatched to any gene: 4. Germline lookup yields CDR1 ENHRY and CDR2 SYGVKD. The CDR3 coding sequence is TGTGCCATCAGTGACGGGACAGGGGGAAGTGGGGCCAACGTCCTGACTTTC. Its translation is CAISDGTGGSGANVLTF.

CDR3 region: CASSYSQGAHWDTEAFF. As DNA, the CDR3 is TGTGCCAGCAGCTACAGTCAGGGGGCTCATTGGGACACTGAAGCTTTCTTT. V is TRBV7-8 and J is TRBJ1-1; 8 bases are a match to TRBD1. The CDR3 extends over 17 amino acids. After removal of 4 bases from V and 3 bases from J, the junction contained 13 bases not matched to a gene. CDR1 and CDR2 (germline): SGHVS, FQNEAQ. Combining the CDR3 with reference TRBV7-8 and TRBJ1-1 gives the whole variable domain GAGVSQSPRYKVAKRGQDVALRCDPISGHVSLFWYQQALGQGPEFLTYFQNEAQLDKSGLPSDRFFAERPEGSVSTLKIQRTQQEDSAVYLCASSYSQGAHWDTEAFFGQGTRLTVV.

The rearrangement uses TRBV5-4 and TRBJ1-2; 7 bases map to TRBD1. The length of the CDR3 is 13 residues. V trimming: 5 bases; J trimming: 2 bases; junction bases outside the gene matches: 3. Per germline, CDR1 SGHNT and CDR2 YYREEE (reference sequence). The CDR3 protein is CASRSQGNYGYTF. CDR3 coding DNA: TGTGCCAGCAGGTCACAGGGGAACTATGGCTACACCTTC. Using reference TRBV5-4 and TRBJ1-2 for the parts outside the CDR3, the full variable domain is ETGVTQSPTHLIKTRGQQVTLRCSSQSGHNTVSWYQQALGQGPQFIFQYYREEENGRGNFPPRFSGLQFPNYSSELNVNALELDDSALYLCASRSQGNYGYTFGSGTRLTVV.

V gene TRBV28 combines with J gene TRBJ1-3; the match to TRBD1 covers 7 bases. Per germline, CDR1 MDHEN and CDR2 SYDVKM. V dropped 5 bases and J dropped 1; count of bases not matched to a gene: 5. The CDR3 loop spans 15 amino acids. In nucleotides, the CDR3 is TGTGCCAGCAGTACGGGACAGCTATCTGGAAACACCATATATTTT. It yields the protein CASSTGQLSGNTIYF.

The genes are TRBV5-6 and TRBJ2-2; tentative D call: TRBD1 (6 bases). The CDR3 length is 15 residues. CDR1 and CDR2 (germline): SGHDT, YYEEEE. V lost 5 bases and J lost 1, with 12 bases in between. As DNA, the CDR3 is TGTGCCAGCAGTTCGCGACAGGTGAACACCGGGGAGCTGTTTTTT. It is translated as CASSSRQVNTGELFF.

The V gene is TRBV24-1, the J gene TRBJ2-2; possible D gene TRBD1, 6 bases. Per germline, CDR1 KGHDR and CDR2 SFDVKD. CDR3 length: 16 residues. V was cut by 6 bases and J by 1 base, with 14 bases left in between. CDR3 sequence reads: CATSSPPDRNTGELFF. Written as DNA, the CDR3 is TGTGCCACCAGTTCTCCACCGGACAGGAACACCGGGGAGCTGTTTTTT.

The CDR3 region is CATTSENTEAFF. CDR3 bases: TGTGCCACCACCTCAGAGAACACTGAAGCTTTCTTT. The chain combines TRBV24-1 with TRBJ1-1; D call uncertain. The CDR3 is made up of 12 amino acids. Germline V gene data show CDR1 as KGHDR and CDR2 as SFDVKD. The V end was cut by 8 bases, the J end by 1 base, with 7 bases between.

The DNA for the CDR3 is TGTGCCACCAGGGTTACAGGTGATTCACCCCTCCACTTT. Protein product: CATRVTGDSPLHF. The chain carries TRBV15 and TRBJ1-6, with D possibly matching TRBD1 (5 bases). Germline assignment: CDR1 LNHNV and CDR2 YYDKDF (reference sequence). Trimming removed 6 bases from V and 8 bases from J, with 11 bases in between. The CDR3 is made up of 13 amino acids.

The chain combines TRBV5-8 with TRBJ2-1; possible D gene TRBD1, 6 bases. In germline, CDR1 is SGHTS, CDR2 YDEGEE. The CDR3 extends over 16 amino acids. Trimming left V 5 bases short and J 0 bases short, with 15 bases between. Here the CDR3 DNA reads TGTGCCAGCAGTTCCTACAGGGTGAGCTCCTACAATGAGCAGTTCTTC. Translation gives CASSSYRVSSYNEQFF. Full variable domain (outside the CDR3, taken from reference TRBV5-8 and TRBJ2-1): EAGVTQSPTHLIKTRGQQATLRCSPISGHTSVYWYQQALGLGLQFLLWYDEGEERNRGNFPPRFSGRQFPNYSSELNVNALELEDSALYLCASSSYRVSSYNEQFFGPGTRLTVL.

V usage is TRBV11-2 and J usage is TRBJ2-1, with 11 bases fitting TRBD2. The V and J ends lost 5 bases and 5 bases, in that order; junction bases with no gene match: 5. CDR3 length: 15 residues. Germline loops: CDR1 SGHAT, CDR2 FQNNGV. The DNA for the CDR3 is TGTGCCAGCAGCCTGGGACTAGCGGAGAACAATGAGCAGTTCTTC. Residues: CASSLGLAENNEQFF.

V gene TRBV7-3 combines with J gene TRBJ2-3, with 9 bases aligning to TRBD2. With 5 bases clipped from V and 1 base from J, the junction kept 7 bases outside the gene matches. Germline V CDR1 and CDR2: SGHTA, FQGTGA. The CDR3 runs 16 residues. CDR3 protein: CASSPERGAGTDTQYF. DNA for the CDR3: TGTGCCAGCAGCCCCGAGCGGGGGGCCGGCACAGATACGCAGTATTTT.

CDR3 sequence (DNA): TGTGCCAGCAGCTTAACTAGCGGGAGGGCTGCCTACGAGCAGTACTTC. Its protein product is CASSLTSGRAAYEQYF. The rearrangement uses TRBV7-9 and TRBJ2-7; 13 bases fit TRBD2. The CDR3 runs 16 residues. In germline, CDR1 is SEHNR, CDR2 FQNEAQ (reference sequence). V shed 2 bases and J 2 bases; nucleotides not matched to a gene: 3.

The rearrangement links TRBV29-1 to TRBJ1-1; the D gene is possibly TRBD1 (5 bases). V was trimmed by 6 bases and J by 3 bases, leaving 14 bases between them. The CDR3 extends over 13 amino acids. Looked up from germline, CDR1 is SQVTM and CDR2 is ANQGSEA. CDR3 amino acids: CSVQGRADTEAFF. The DNA for the CDR3 is TGCAGCGTGCAGGGTAGGGCGGACACTGAAGCTTTCTTT.

The J gene is TRBJ2-7, the V gene TRBV3-1 (or the pseudogene TRBV3-2); D unresolved. Germline values: CDR1 LGHDT, CDR2 YNNKEL (reference sequence). The length of the CDR3 is 12 residues. Trimming pared 1 base from V and 4 bases from J, leaving 5 bases between. CDR3 amino acids: CASSQVGYEQYF. The CDR3 nucleotides are TGTGCCAGCAGCCAAGTCGGTTACGAGCAGTACTTC.

The V gene is TRBV12-3 or TRBV12-4, the J gene TRBJ1-1; D gene uncertain. This CDR3 is 13 amino acids long. Trimming took off 1 base at V and 3 bases at J, with 6 bases between the two ends. This CDR3 is CASSLDTDTEAFF. The CDR3 DNA reads TGTGCCAGCAGTTTAGACACCGACACTGAAGCTTTCTTT.

The chain combines TRBV7-9 with TRBJ2-7; 7 bases agree with TRBD1. Germline-derived CDR1 and CDR2 are SEHNR and FQNEAQ (reference sequence). Trimming removed 5 bases from V and 4 bases from J; junction bases left unmatched: 8. The CDR3 runs 14 residues. In DNA, the CDR3 is TGTGCCAGCAGCCCCCGGGACAGCAGATACGAGCAGTACTTC. This gives the protein CASSPRDSRYEQYF.

This clone turned up a few times. The chain joins TRBV2 to TRBJ1-2; tentatively, D is TRBD1 (6 bases). Per germline, CDR1 SNHLY and CDR2 FYNNEI. This CDR3 spans 15 amino acids. V shed 2 bases and J shed 8 bases, with 18 bases lying between them. CDR3 coding DNA: TGTGCCAGCAGTGAAATGGGGCAGGGGTGGGGCGGCTACACCTTC. The encoded protein is CASSEMGQGWGGYTF.

The chain links TRBV29-1 to TRBJ1-3; TRBD1 matches at 10 bases. V lost 5 bases, J lost 0 bases, and 1 base stayed unmatched. The germline gives CDR1 SQVTM, CDR2 ANQGSEA. The length of the CDR3 is 14 residues. The CDR3 DNA is TGCAGCGTTTGGGACAGGGGCTCTGGAAACACCATATATTTT. As protein: CSVWDRGSGNTIYF.

J is TRBJ1-2 and V is TRBV4-2, with D perhaps TRBD1 (5 bases). V lost 2 bases, J lost 3 bases, and 19 bases lay in between. The germline gives CDR1 LGHNA, CDR2 YNFKEQ. The CDR3 has 17 amino acids. The CDR3 sequence is CASSQTVTPDRHYGYTF. Written as DNA, the CDR3 is TGTGCCAGCAGCCAAACCGTGACCCCCGACAGACACTATGGCTACACCTTC.

This clone was seen only once. The chain is built from TRBV9 and TRBJ1-1; D remains unclear. This CDR3 comprises 14 residues. V was cut by 2 bases and J by 0 bases, with 8 bases left in between. Germline V gives CDR1 SGDLS, CDR2 YYNGEE. The CDR3 region has the DNA TGTGCCAGCAGCGTTATCGGGATGAACACTGAAGCTTTCTTT. This translates into CASSVIGMNTEAFF.

The chain recombines TRBV6-2 or TRBV6-3 with TRBJ1-2, with TRBD1 identical over 9 bases. The CDR3 sequence is 16 residues long. Germline loops: CDR1 MNHEY, CDR2 SVGEGT. J lost 8 bases, V lost 5 bases, and 15 bases had no gene match. CDR3 in DNA: TGTGCCAGCAGTAACCCCCCCGTGACAGGGGGGAGCGGCTACACCTTC. It codes for CASSNPPVTGGSGYTF.

This clone was detected once. The chain uses TRBV6-6 and TRBJ2-1, with TRBD1 matching over 8 bases. V lost 5 bases to trimming and J lost 5 bases; unmatched junction nucleotides: 14. The CDR3 consists of 17 residues. Germline V gene lookup returns CDR1 MNHNY and CDR2 SVGAGI (reference sequence). In DNA form, the CDR3 reads TGTGCCAGCAGTCGCCTAGCAGGGGGCCAAAGTAACAATGAGCAGTTCTTC. It specifies CASSRLAGGQSNNEQFF.